The present entry profiles one T cell receptor (beta chain) with its context. Antigen specificity is unknown. The record originates from a study of CD8 T cells in ankylosing spondylitis. TCRdb passed the 5' RACE reads through MiXCR, listing each CDR3 protein once. The repertoire holds a few hundred thousand distinct CDR3 sequences, 6.5% to 10% seen once, with about 14% in the top ten. The CDR3 contains 13 residues. Deletions cut 3 bases from V and 0 bases from J, with 8 bases between. CDR1 and CDR2 from the germline V gene are DFQATT and SNEGSKA (reference sequence). Study-level results: About 8 highly homologous variants made up a TCR beta motif, and this motif appeared characteristic of ankylosing spondylitis blood. Past research had described some motif variants in reactive arthritis synovial fluid and blood.

The J gene is TRBJ1-2, the V gene TRBV20-1, with D possibly TRBD1 on 6 matching bases. The TCR was taken from a male donor with ankylosing spondylitis. The specimen sequenced was blood, either unsorted or a sorted T cell fraction (not recorded which). This CDR3 is CSASGTPNYGYTF. Here the CDR3 DNA reads TGCAGTGCTAGTGGGACACCTAACTATGGCTACACCTTC.